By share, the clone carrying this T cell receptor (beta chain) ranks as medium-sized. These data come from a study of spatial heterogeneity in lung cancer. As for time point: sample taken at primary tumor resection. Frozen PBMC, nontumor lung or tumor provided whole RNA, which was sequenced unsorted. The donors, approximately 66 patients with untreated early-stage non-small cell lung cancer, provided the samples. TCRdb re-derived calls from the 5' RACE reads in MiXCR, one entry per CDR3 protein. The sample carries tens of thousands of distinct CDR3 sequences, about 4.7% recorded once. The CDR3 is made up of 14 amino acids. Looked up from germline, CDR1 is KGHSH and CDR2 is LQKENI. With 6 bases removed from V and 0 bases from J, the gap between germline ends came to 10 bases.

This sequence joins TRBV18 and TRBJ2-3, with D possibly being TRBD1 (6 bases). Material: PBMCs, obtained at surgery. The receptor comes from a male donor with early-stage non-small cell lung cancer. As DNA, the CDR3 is TGTGCCAGCTCCCGGGACACTAGCACAGATACGCAGTATTTT. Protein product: CASSRDTSTDTQYF.